This T cell receptor (beta chain) stems from a study of T cell responses to AZD1222 COVID-19 vaccine. Whole-study context: Second-dose intervals near 4 or 12 weeks were combined.

V shed 4 bases, J shed 5 bases, and the junction held 6 bases outside the gene matches. CDR1 and CDR2 from the germline V gene are SGHRS and YFSETQ. The CDR3 loop spans 15 amino acids. Using immunoSEQ multiplex PCR, the repertoire was profiled, and TCRdb retains in-frame clones only, with some absent. The table records roughly 150,000 clones, just under 95% of them present only once. Of note for this clone: Its antigen is unknown.

The study, taken as a whole, reports: Regions left unmutated in variants are reportedly the target of nearly half of spike-specific TCRs. Repertoires were obtained solely post-peak T cell response.

The receptor was derived from an adult in good health. Sequencing used peripheral blood, obtained on day 0 of AZD1222 vaccination. This chain joins TRBV5-1 and TRBJ1-4, with 9 bases fitting TRBD1. The CDR3 region is CASSPTGGGNEKLFF. In DNA, the CDR3 is TGCGCCAGCAGCCCTACAGGGGGCGGGAATGAAAAACTGTTTTTT.